These 20 T cell receptor beta chains came from one sample sequenced in a study of blood T cell repertoires in COVID-19. Method: immunoSEQ multiplex PCR; TCRdb's copy keeps in-frame clones and lacks some. The sample includes fewer than 350,000 clones, about nine tenths of them seen just once. The sequencing input was PBMCs or T cells enriched from blood (not recorded which). These receptors all come from a man aged 55 to 70 who had recovered from COVID-19.

This clone was picked up one time. The chain couples TRBV7-8 to TRBJ1-1; TRBD1 agrees at 7 bases. The CDR3 covers 14 residues. The V gene's germline CDR1 is SGHVS and CDR2 FQNEAQ. J lost 1 base, V lost 6 bases, and 5 bases had no gene match. CDR3 amino acids: CASRSGTANTEAFF. As DNA, the CDR3 is TGTGCCAGCAGATCCGGGACAGCGAACACTGAAGCTTTCTTT.

V gene TRBV3-1 (or the pseudogene TRBV3-2) combines with J gene TRBJ1-3; unclear D gene. Germline lookup yields CDR1 LGHDT and CDR2 YNNKEL (reference sequence). Trimming took off 4 bases at V and 1 base at J, with 5 bases between the two ends. This CDR3 comprises 13 residues. The CDR3: CASSPRSGNTIYF. CDR3 in DNA: TGTGCCAGCAGCCCCAGGTCTGGAAACACCATATATTTT.

The chain uses TRBV19 and TRBJ2-3; TRBD2 matches at 8 bases. The J segment lost 7 bases and the V segment lost 10 bases, leaving 13 bases of the junction unmatched. The CDR3 totals 14 residues. Germline loops: CDR1 LNHDA, CDR2 SQIVND (reference sequence). CDR3 loop: CATKNGSGTHTQYF. The CDR3 DNA is TGTGCCACCAAGAATGGTAGCGGGACCCATACGCAGTATTTT. Variable domain in full (rest from reference TRBV19 and TRBJ2-3): DGGITQSPKYLFRKEGQNVTLSCEQNLNHDAMYWYRQDPGQGLRLIYYSQIVNDFQKGDIAEGYSVSREKKESFPLTVTSAQKNPTAFYLCATKNGSGTHTQYFGPGTRLTVL.

The J gene is TRBJ2-3, the V gene TRBV5-1, with D perhaps matching TRBD1 (5 bases). V was clipped by 0 bases and J by 4 bases, with 12 bases between them. The CDR3 spans 15 residues. Germline V lookup: CDR1 SGHRS, CDR2 YFSETQ. The CDR3 region is CASSLGQGQSDTQYF. The CDR3 nucleotides are TGCGCCAGCAGCTTGGGGCAGGGTCAATCAGATACGCAGTATTTT. Filled out from reference TRBV5-1 and TRBJ2-3, the complete variable domain reads KAGVTQTPRYLIKTRGQQVTLSCSPISGHRSVSWYQQTPGQGLQFLFEYFSETQRNKGNFPGRFSGRQFSNSRSEMNVSTLELGDSALYLCASSLGQGQSDTQYFGPGTRLTVL.

The chain has TRBV29-1 and TRBJ2-5; 10 positions match TRBD2. Germline V gene data show CDR1 as SQVTM and CDR2 as ANQGSEA. The junction had 6 bases not matched to a gene; V was cut back by 1 base and J by 1 base. The CDR3 extends over 16 amino acids. The CDR3 loop reads CSVEAVTSGPQETQYF. In nucleotides, the CDR3 is TGCAGCGTTGAAGCGGTGACTAGCGGGCCCCAAGAGACCCAGTACTTC.

In nucleotides, the CDR3 is TGTGCCAGCAACTGGGGGGGTTCTAATGAAAAACTGTTTTTT. The encoded protein is CASNWGGSNEKLFF. The chain joins TRBV5-5 to TRBJ1-4, with a weak D call TRBD1 (5 bases). The germline V gene encodes CDR1 SGHKS and CDR2 YYEKEE (reference sequence). This CDR3 has 14 residues. Trimming left V 6 bases short and J 3 bases short, with 12 bases between.

This CDR3 reads CASSLEQGVGEQYF. The CDR3 DNA is TGCGCCAGCAGCCTTGAGCAGGGGGTGGGCGAGCAGTACTTC. The rearrangement joins TRBV4-1 to TRBJ2-7; TRBD1 matches at 7 bases. This CDR3 region has 14 residues. Germline V CDR1 and CDR2: MGHRA, YSYEKL. With V trimmed by 4 bases and J by 6 bases, 9 bases remained unmatched.

The J gene is TRBJ2-1, the V gene TRBV29-1, with D possibly matching TRBD2 (5 bases). V lost 7 bases to trimming and J lost 1 base, with 11 bases between them. Germline V gene lookup returns CDR1 SQVTM and CDR2 ANQGSEA. This CDR3 has 13 residues. Here the CDR3 reads CSGTSISYNEQFF. DNA for the CDR3: TGCAGCGGTACTAGTATTTCCTACAATGAGCAGTTCTTC.

The gene calls are TRBV7-6 and TRBJ1-2; D possibly corresponds to TRBD1 (6 bases). V was pared by 5 bases and J by 4 bases, with 17 bases between. The CDR3 length is 15 residues. Per the germline V gene, CDR1 is SGHVS and CDR2 is FNYEAQ. The CDR3, as DNA: TGTGCCAGCAGCCGAGAATTGGACAGCGTCTATGGCTACACCTTC. This gives the protein CASSRELDSVYGYTF. The full variable domain, in which reference TRBV7-6 and TRBJ1-2 provide the parts outside the CDR3, is GAGVSQSPRYKVTKRGQDVALRCDPISGHVSLYWYRQALGQGPEFLTYFNYEAQQDKSGLPNDRFSAERPEGSISTLTIQRTEQRDSAMYRCASSRELDSVYGYTFGSGTRLTVV.

This clone was seen just once. The chain links TRBV4-2 to TRBJ2-7; TRBD1 matches at 9 bases. Germline-derived CDR1 and CDR2 are LGHNA and YNFKEQ. After removal of 1 base from V and 2 bases from J, the junction contained 3 bases not matched to a gene. The CDR3 runs to 15 residues. As DNA, the CDR3 is TGTGCCAGCAGCCAAGGCGGGACAGGGACCTACGAGCAGTACTTC. Encoded protein: CASSQGGTGTYEQYF.

This clone was counted between two and nine times. V is TRBV28 and J is TRBJ2-3; 10 bases agree with TRBD1. Trimming at V came to 8 bases and at J to 5 bases, leaving 13 bases not matched to a gene. Germline CDR1 and CDR2: MDHEN and SYDVKM. The CDR3 length is 16 residues. The CDR3 spells CASAISGTGAGDTQYF. CDR3 coding DNA: TGTGCCAGCGCGATCTCCGGGACAGGGGCGGGAGATACGCAGTATTTT.

The V call is TRBV29-1, the J call TRBJ2-3; possible D gene TRBD2, 6 bases. This CDR3 contains 14 residues. CDR1 is SQVTM, CDR2 ANQGSEA, per germline. The V end lost 7 bases, the J end lost 6 bases, and 20 bases lay between the germline ends. CDR3 protein: CSAVDDGGTDTQYF. The DNA for the CDR3 is TGCAGCGCCGTGGACGACGGGGGTACGGATACGCAGTATTTT.

In its sample, this clone was seen once. The rearrangement joins TRBV24-1 to TRBJ2-3; 10 bases are shared with TRBD1. The CDR3 loop spans 14 amino acids. V shed 11 bases, J shed 2 bases, and the junction held 6 bases outside the gene matches. Germline V CDR1 and CDR2: KGHDR, SFDVKD. The CDR3 sequence is CASGQGGNTDTQYF. Here the CDR3 DNA reads TGTGCCAGCGGACAGGGGGGGAACACAGATACGCAGTATTTT.

The chain recombines TRBV11-2 with TRBJ1-1, with unresolved D. V lost 5 bases and J 5 bases, leaving 9 bases between the germline ends. From germline, CDR1 is SGHAT and CDR2 FQNNGV. The CDR3 is made up of 12 amino acids. The CDR3 DNA follows: TGTGCCAGCAGCATGGACTGGACTGAAGCTTTCTTT. Translating it yields CASSMDWTEAFF.

This rearrangement joins TRBV27 to TRBJ1-5; 9 nucleotides match TRBD1. V lost 7 bases to trimming and J lost 2 bases; unmatched junction nucleotides: 6. Germline values: CDR1 MNHEY, CDR2 SMNVEV (reference sequence). This CDR3 is built from 15 residues. The chain's CDR3 is CASIPRQGGNQPQHF. In DNA form, the CDR3 reads TGTGCCAGCATCCCCCGACAGGGGGGCAATCAGCCCCAGCATTTT.

The chain links TRBV2 to TRBJ2-4; perhaps TRBD2 as D (6 bases). V shed 1 base and J shed 0 bases, with 16 bases lying between them. Germline CDR1 is SNHLY and CDR2 is FYNNEI. This CDR3 contains 18 residues. The DNA of the CDR3 is TGTGCCAGCAGTGAAGAAGGTGGGGGGACTGGAGCCAAAAACATTCAGTACTTC. Protein sequence: CASSEEGGGTGAKNIQYF.

DNA for the CDR3: TGTGCCAGCAGTGAGAGGACAGGGAAGGAAGAGACCCAGTACTTC. It specifies CASSERTGKEETQYF. This chain links TRBV6-1 with TRBJ2-5, with TRBD1 matching over 8 bases. Germline assignment: CDR1 MNHNS and CDR2 SASEGT. J lost 3 bases, V lost 3 bases, and 6 bases had no gene match. There are 15 residues in the CDR3.

The rearrangement joins TRBV7-3 to TRBJ2-5, with D possibly matching TRBD1 (5 bases). CDR1 is SGHTA and CDR2 is FQGTGA in the germline V gene. CDR3 length equals 13 residues. The ends were cut back, 6 bases at V and 4 bases at J, with 12 bases in the middle. The DNA for the CDR3 is TGTGCCAGCAGTTCAGGGCTGGGAGAGACCCAGTACTTC. It encodes CASSSGLGETQYF.

The chain employs TRBV3-1 (or the pseudogene TRBV3-2) and TRBJ2-7, with 8 bases lining up with TRBD1. The germline gives CDR1 LGHDT, CDR2 YNNKEL (reference sequence). The CDR3 has 15 amino acids. After removal of 4 bases from V and 1 base from J, the junction contained 6 bases not matched to a gene. CDR3 region: CASSRTGTGSYEQYF. The CDR3 DNA follows: TGTGCCAGCAGCCGCACCGGGACAGGTTCCTACGAGCAGTACTTC.

The rearrangement joins TRBV6-4 to TRBJ2-7; 14 bases line up with TRBD2. The CDR3 extends over 17 amino acids. The germline V gene encodes CDR1 MRHNA and CDR2 SNTAGT. After removal of 3 bases from V and 0 bases from J, the junction contained 4 bases not matched to a gene. The CDR3 sequence: CASSEGLAGVSSYEQYF. The CDR3, as DNA: TGTGCCAGCAGTGAGGGACTAGCGGGGGTGAGCTCCTACGAGCAGTACTTC.